The present TCR beta chain was sequenced within a study of cytomegalovirus exposure and HLA in healthy donors (dated by TCRdb to the late 2010s). Background on the whole study: According to an earlier analysis of around 600 of the donors, about 170 million T cells yielded over 90 million unique TCR beta sequences and 276 Gb of sequence data. About 330 gigabases of sequencing data and roughly 81 million unique TCR sequences made up an early release that covered several hundred HLA-typed donors. Of the roughly 400 genotyped donors, approximately 80% were placed in the genetic ancestry cluster associated with self-reported Caucasian donors. The study aimed to test whether cataloging public T cell receptors could reveal signatures of past pathogen exposure. Using immunosequencing, the study profiled T cell repertoires from 666 subjects and related those repertoires to cytomegalovirus serostatus. A separate validation cohort of 90 to 150 different subjects was used in addition to the roughly 670-subject first cohort. To predict cytomegalovirus infection status, the study combined high-throughput TCR immunosequencing, statistical association of individual TCRs with disease status, and machine learning. A later analysis re-examined previously published TCR beta repertoires from hundreds of donors and added high-resolution HLA genotyping to investigate patterns of TCR occurrence. In the later analysis, no new phenotypic data were used to find candidate immune exposures; instead, reliance was placed on TCR beta sequences and their occurrence across donors. An earlier analysis of 587 of the donors used high-throughput TCR beta sequencing to judge whether each TCR beta V gene segment behaved as functional or pseudogenic. Donor age, sex, ethnicity and CMV serostatus were compiled alongside the repertoire data. Genome-wide SNP genotypes for about 55% of the 666 donors were used in a later genetic analysis, which treated that subset as a discovery cohort. Every repertoire in the discovery cohort had been generated on one and the same sequencing platform. Class I and class II HLA loci were covered by the typing at four-digit resolution. The number of donors typed differed by locus, with about 629-630 for A, B, C, DRB1 and DQB1, 522 for DQA1, over 600 for DPA1, and over 400 for DPB1. Four to six DR-DQ haplotypes were handled as single units for association and clustering, since linkage in the cohort was strong. Across 300 to 500 genotyped donors of the cohort, an average of roughly 250,000 unique TCR beta nucleotide sequences per donor were sequenced, and around 20% of those sequences were non-productive.

The cohort comprised 710 or so healthy bone marrow donors. All cohort members were sampled while nominally healthy, although unrecorded immune exposures were likely present. The donor was CMV seronegative and was included in the group of a few hundred seronegative cohort members. Every donor gave a peripheral blood sample, and the peripheral blood mononuclear cells from that sample were used for TCR beta sequencing. Genomic DNA extraction from the blood cell samples was performed with the Qiagen DNeasy Blood Extraction Kit. Receptors were amplified or captured by the immunoSEQ multiplex PCR assay. A mixture of 60 forward primers for TCR Vbeta segments and 13 reverse primers for TCR Jbeta segments was used in the multiplex PCR. Amplification of the CDR3 region of rearranged TCR beta genes was performed with a multiplex PCR assay on genomic DNA. The amplified TCR beta libraries were sequenced on the Illumina HiSeq System as 87-base-pair reads. As for how the authors treated the data: Across the 700 or so repertoires, a later analysis counted roughly 77 million unique TCR beta chains, some 11 million of which were shared by at least two donors. A nearest-neighbor algorithm error-corrected the raw reads and collapsed the reads into unique sequences, merging closely related sequences to remove PCR and sequencing errors. CDR3 sequences were aligned to IMGT reference sequences to assign V, D and J gene segments. For a sequence to be retained, at least a six-nucleotide match to both a V gene segment and a J gene segment was required. Rearrangements were classified as productive when the CDR3 lacked stop codons and remained in frame with V and J, and all other rearrangements were classified as non-productive. CDR3 was defined according to IMGT convention as the region running from the second conserved V-encoded cysteine to the conserved J-encoded phenylalanine. The earlier analysis of fewer than 700 of the donors excluded sequences that lacked an unambiguous match to a single V gene segment. In an earlier analysis of about 590 of the donors, a V segment was called functional when productive rearrangements were above 56.7%, and segregating when the standard deviation between donors exceeded 5%. To diagnose cytomegalovirus status from the catalog of TCR beta chain sequences, a statistical classification framework was built. V and J gene assignment, in a later analysis, came from comparing TCR nucleotide sequences with IMGT/GENE-DB human TR gene sequences. The TCRdist pipeline was used in a later analysis to assign CDR3 sequences and most-parsimonious VDJ recombination scenarios. In a later analysis, each TCR beta chain was defined by its CDR3 amino acid sequence together with its V-gene family, and reads without a unique V-gene family were excluded. In a later analysis, around 600 highly shared, low-generation-probability nucleotide sequences were removed to address suspected cross-contamination and a sequencing artifact. In a later analysis, a clonal expansion index was calculated for each public chain from normalized within-repertoire ranks of inferred template counts. In a later analysis, generation probabilities were computed with a VDJ recombination model fitted to out-of-frame rearrangements, and the resulting probabilities were checked against IGoR. In a later analysis, TCR-TCR, TCR-HLA and TCR-CMV co-occurrence was scored with hypergeometric tests, and a repertoire-size bias correction was applied to TCR pairs. To estimate false discovery rates, a later analysis permuted the HLA or CMV assignments 20 times. A later analysis grouped co-occurring TCRs with DBSCAN, adding TCRdist sequence similarity when clustering within HLA-allele-positive subsets. Repertoires with fewer than 30,000 or more than 120,000 public chains were left out of co-occurrence clustering, as were a handful of repertoires with anomalous nucleotide sharing. Held by TCRdb, this immuneACCESS table contains in-frame sequences only and omits some clones. Under half of the omission traces to an unresolved V gene where checked; the cause of the rest is unknown. V, J and clone size were drawn from that table, and D and trimming were deduced from the DNA. Counted in this sample were over 130,000 clones; 70% to 75% of them appeared once. The leading ten clones occupy under 2% of the sample.

A word on this clone: Its antigen target is currently unknown. The sample holds no much larger clone one base away, and base qualities are not on file.

The research as a whole found: Most TCR sequences were observed very rarely across donors, whereas some public TCRs were present in many individuals. According to the authors, the approach could potentially be generalized to other disease states and immunological phenotypes. Sequencing depth was assumed to be roughly uniform across donors in the presence/absence analyses, though that assumption may not hold. In an earlier analysis of fewer than 750 of the donors, most TCR beta V segments were observed in productive rearrangements about 90% or about 30% of the time, broadly matching IMGT annotations. According to a later genetic analysis, donors in an Asian-associated ancestry cluster had fewer N-insertions in productive TCRs than the approximately 710-donor mean. Compared with equally common non-associated chains, HLA-associated TCR beta chains in a later analysis were more clonally expanded and had lower generation probabilities. A further reported finding was that TCR beta sequences accurately predicted the HLA-A and HLA-B alleles for most subjects in the first cohort. In a later analysis, over 15,000 TCR beta sequences were associated with specific HLA alleles at a false discovery rate of 0.05. A later genetic analysis associated a missense DCLRE1C variant with V-gene and J-gene trimming of TCR beta chains, and an independent cohort replicated the association. Correlated functional status among segregating V segments might be attributable to linkage disequilibrium, but an unknown experimental factor could not be ruled out. Because HLA typing was missing for some donors at each locus, association tests included only the typed subset. Only TCR beta chains were sequenced in this cohort, and the absence of alpha or paired-chain data limited detectable features. Several of the top co-occurrence clusters appeared to be linked to parvovirus B19, influenza, CMV and Epstein-Barr virus, according to a later analysis. According to a later analysis, most CMV-associated TCR beta chains appeared to be HLA-restricted, and the HLA associations seemed to be driven largely by CMV exposure. Some IMGT-functional V segments, including TRBV6-2 and TRBV6-3, could not be told apart with the 87-base-pair reads, so those segments were excluded. CMV serostatus was the only immune exposure information available for the cohort. Cytomegalovirus status was reported to be diagnosed by the classifier with high specificity and sensitivity in both the original and validation cohorts. When HLA alleles, especially DR and DQ, strongly co-occurred, TCR associations were difficult to assign to individual alleles. In vitro tests confirmed that a few of the cytomegalovirus-associated TCR beta chains recognize cytomegalovirus antigens. The sequencing pipeline was judged likely to have produced a cluster of highly shared sequence variants as a technical artifact. According to a later analysis, TCR association rates differed among HLA loci, with DRB1 alleles showing the most associated TCRs and HLA-C alleles showing the fewest. The study gave a list of 150 to 200 TCR beta chains associated with cytomegalovirus. Around 16 rarely observed V segments, including chromosome 9 orphons, were excluded from the earlier analysis of about 600 of the donors because counts were too low.

The germline V gene gives CDR1 as WSHSY and CDR2 as SAAADI. The CDR3 has 18 amino acids, counting the end cysteine and phenylalanine. Left in the record is the CDR3 DNA by itself, 54 bases read in frame from the first base. The junction shows trimming of 2 bases on V and 7 bases on J, and the gene matches do not reach 15 bases of it. The TCR sequence derives from a woman aged 25-40 years in good health and CMV-seronegative. The chain links TRBV10-2 with TRBJ2-1, and TRBD1 matches 9 of the central bases. The material sequenced was PBMCs. For the CDR3, the sequence is CASSETIQGQGISNEQFF. The nucleotides are TGCGCCAGCAGTGAGACCATCCAGGGACAGGGAATTAGTAATGAGCAGTTCTTC.